This is a list of T cell receptor beta chains from one sample in a study of Ad26.COV2.S vaccination and SARS-CoV-2 variants. Profiled with immunoSEQ multiplex PCR; TCRdb holds only in-frame clones, not every one. The sample contains around 370,000 clones, 70% to 90% of which appear only once. The sample here was peripheral blood, taken in a trial of Ad26.COV2.S vaccine versus placebo. Receptor source: a person between 18 and 60 years old who received the Ad26.COV2.S COVID-19 vaccine or a placebo. Both conserved end residues are trimmed from each CDR3. The order of the fields is V gene, J gene, CDR3 protein.

>TRBV18|TRBJ2-6
ASSPPTGLGSGANVLT
>TRBV4-3|TRBJ2-3
ASSQDTPSGGALDTQY
>TRBV2|TRBJ1-2
ASSPGTGGYGYT
>TRBV2|TRBJ2-1
ASSEIEGKDEQF
>TRBV2|TRBJ2-7
ASRSPGLTAYEQY
>TRBV6-2/TRBV6-3|TRBJ2-1
ASSKTGYEQF
>TRBV7-9|TRBJ1-2
ASSPDGQVYGYT
>TRBV27|TRBJ2-7
ASRLGGGPYEQY
>TRBV19|TRBJ1-5
ASSLTGGSNQPQH
>TRBV3-1/TRBV3-2|TRBJ1-1
ASSQGQTPEAF
>TRBV27|TRBJ2-5
ASSGGGAYFETQY
>TRBV2|TRBJ2-1
ASTPYSGNEQF
>TRBV7-9|TRBJ2-2
ASSLVFQVATGELF
>TRBV5-4|TRBJ1-5
ASSRGGDRGNQPQH
>TRBV7-9|TRBJ2-3
ASSLRGSDTQY
>TRBV6-1|TRBJ1-1
ASSEFMGGVTEAF
>TRBV7-2|TRBJ1-5
ASSLELIGYLYSNQPQH
>TRBV21-1|TRBJ2-7
ASSKVWVYVRYEQY
>TRBV10-2|TRBJ2-1
ASSSGRSSYNEQF
>TRBV12-3/TRBV12-4|TRBJ2-2
ASSQQGAGELF
>TRBV6-5|TRBJ2-5
ASSYQSFQGQETQY
>TRBV7-2|TRBJ1-6
ASSPTPRLDSPLH
>TRBV5-1|TRBJ2-2
ASSLLSAGETGELF
>TRBV6-2/TRBV6-3|TRBJ2-7
ASSWGPGLNSYEQY
>TRBV4-1|TRBJ2-1
ASSQGLGPDEQF
>TRBV7-9|TRBJ2-3
ASSLRSLSQDTQY
>TRBV9|TRBJ2-5
ASSRTGETQY
>TRBV7-9|TRBJ1-2
ASSPPGQGPSYGYT
>TRBV5-1|TRBJ1-1
ASSVGRNTEAF
>TRBV7-2|TRBJ2-3
ASSPFGDTQY
>TRBV18|TRBJ1-5
ASSPDRGLGSNQPQH
>TRBV5-1|TRBJ2-3
ASSIGTSRSTDTQY
>TRBV7-9|TRBJ1-5
ASSLAQSNQPQH
>TRBV6-5|TRBJ2-7
AAGGRGRNEQY
>TRBV6-5|TRBJ1-5
ASSYSWRDQPQH
>TRBV11-2|TRBJ1-3
ASRLNSGNTIY
>TRBV5-1|TRBJ2-3
ASSYGLPSGDTQY
>TRBV6-5|TRBJ2-6
ASSYSWGSGANVLT
>TRBV15|TRBJ2-1
ATSRARGPAWADEQF
>TRBV9|TRBJ1-2
ASSVGSGRAFYGYT